What follows describes a single T cell receptor (beta chain). In the original workflow: From reference gene primer amplification, estimates of nucleated cell counts were derived. Profiled with immunoSEQ multiplex PCR; TCRdb holds only in-frame clones, not every one. Clonal size and the V and J genes are those of that table, whereas D and trimming came from the DNA. The sample records 62,000 or so clones, 80% to 90% being singletons. The junction had 14 bases not matched to a gene; V was cut back by 4 bases and J by 10 bases. CDR1 is SGHRS and CDR2 is YFSETQ in the germline V gene. The CDR3 totals 15 residues. This record comes from a study of blood T cell repertoires in COVID-19. Study information: COVID-19 samples from acute and convalescent phases originated in the United States, Italy and Spain. In each case, the material was cDNA or gDNA derived from T cells, B-cell-depleted T cells, or PBMCs.

The clonotype comes from a human donor in a cohort sampled during active COVID-19. The chain carries TRBV5-1 and TRBJ2-4; 7 bases are shared with TRBD1. Material for sequencing was peripheral blood. The CDR3 sequence: CASSDPQGPSWIQYF. In DNA, the CDR3 is TGCGCCAGCAGCGACCCACAGGGGCCGTCCTGGATTCAGTACTTC. The full variable domain, in which reference TRBV5-1 and TRBJ2-4 provide the parts outside the CDR3, is KAGVTQTPRYLIKTRGQQVTLSCSPISGHRSVSWYQQTPGQGLQFLFEYFSETQRNKGNFPGRFSGRQFSNSRSEMNVSTLELGDSALYLCASSDPQGPSWIQYFGAGTRLSVL.